A single sample is the source of the 22 T cell receptor beta chains below, sequenced in a study of blood T cell repertoires in COVID-19. Repertoires were generated with immunoSEQ multiplex PCR, while TCRdb's copy carries only in-frame clones and drops some. The sample records some 200,000 clones, about 80% being singletons. The sequenced material came from PBMCs or T cells enriched from blood (not recorded which). All receptors come from a woman in her forties or fifties who had been exposed to COVID-19.

The chain uses TRBV6-2 or TRBV6-3 and TRBJ1-1; 9 nucleotides match TRBD1. The CDR3 is made up of 14 amino acids. J was trimmed by 6 bases and V by 6 bases; bases with no gene match: 8. Germline CDR1 MNHEY, CDR2 SVGEGT. CDR3 protein: CASSGQGINAEAFF. CDR3 sequence (DNA): TGTGCCAGCAGCGGACAGGGGATCAATGCTGAAGCTTTCTTT.

The chain carries TRBV6-2 or TRBV6-3 and TRBJ1-5, with no clear D. V lost 6 bases and J 5 bases, leaving 14 bases between the germline ends. This CDR3 is built from 14 residues. Germline V gene lookup returns CDR1 MNHEY and CDR2 SVGEGT. CDR3 DNA sequence: TGTGCCAGCAGCATCGGACTGGGGTATCAGCCCCAGCATTTT. Amino acid sequence: CASSIGLGYQPQHF.

This rearrangement joins TRBV29-1 to TRBJ1-1; perhaps TRBD1 as D (6 bases). Between the trimmed V and J ends, which lost 7 bases and 1 base, there was a span of 16 bases. CDR3 length: 14 residues. CDR1 is SQVTM and CDR2 is ANQGSEA in the germline V gene. The CDR3 region is CSAPARTANTEAFF. The CDR3 nucleotides read TGCAGCGCCCCCGCTCGGACAGCGAACACTGAAGCTTTCTTT.

On this clone: Other DNA sequences from this sample encode an identical CDR3 as well. The chain joins TRBV6-5 to TRBJ1-1; the D is unclear. This CDR3 is built from 14 residues. The V end lost 0 bases, the J end lost 4 bases, and 9 bases lay between the germline ends. Germline assignment: CDR1 MNHEY and CDR2 SVGAGI. This chain's CDR3 is CASSYSPEGTEAFF. The CDR3 DNA reads as TGTGCCAGCAGTTACTCCCCGGAGGGCACTGAAGCTTTCTTT.

The chain has TRBV7-9 and TRBJ1-5; D not resolved. Trimming removed 3 bases from V and 5 bases from J, with 17 bases in between. The CDR3 is made up of 16 amino acids. Germline V gene lookup returns CDR1 SEHNR and CDR2 FQNEAQ (reference sequence). The CDR3 protein is CASSLGGETADQPQHF. In DNA, the CDR3 is TGTGCCAGCAGCTTGGGAGGAGAAACAGCAGATCAGCCCCAGCATTTT.

This chain links TRBV12-3 or TRBV12-4 with TRBJ1-1; TRBD1 matches at 8 bases. V trimming: 6 bases; J trimming: 12 bases; junction bases outside the gene matches: 12. There are 13 residues in the CDR3. CDR3 sequence (DNA): TGTGCCAGCAGGTCCGGGACAGGAGGTTGGACTTTCTTT. This encodes CASRSGTGGWTFF.

J is TRBJ2-1 and V is TRBV18, with 14 positions matching TRBD2. This CDR3 is 16 amino acids long. Germline CDR1 is KGHSH and CDR2 is LQKENI. With 3 bases clipped from V and 10 bases from J, the junction kept 8 bases outside the gene matches. The CDR3 DNA is TGTGCCAGCTCACCGCCGGGACTAGCGGGGGACGGAGAGCAGTTCTTC. This translates into CASSPPGLAGDGEQFF.

As regards this clone: This sample includes further DNA sequences coding for the same CDR3. The J gene is TRBJ1-1, the V gene TRBV3-1 (or the pseudogene TRBV3-2), with D tentatively TRBD1 (5 bases). Trimming stripped 3 bases from V and 5 bases from J, with 10 bases between. The CDR3 sequence is 13 residues long. Germline CDR1 reads LGHDT; CDR2 reads YNNKEL (reference sequence). In DNA form, the CDR3 reads TGTGCCAGCAGCCAGGGTGGGGGGACTGAAGCTTTCTTT. This sequence encodes CASSQGGGTEAFF.

This chain connects TRBV5-6 to TRBJ1-5, with a weak D call TRBD1 (5 bases). The V gene lost 3 bases and the J gene lost 8 bases, with 15 bases spanning the gap. CDR1 SGHDT and CDR2 YYEEEE come from the germline V gene. This CDR3 is 14 amino acids long. The CDR3 DNA reads TGTGCCAGCAGCTCCGGGACTCTTAATAAGCCCCAGCATTTT. Amino acid sequence: CASSSGTLNKPQHF. Full variable domain (rest looked up from reference TRBV5-6 and TRBJ1-5): DAGVTQSPTHLIKTRGQQVTLRCSPKSGHDTVSWYQQALGQGPQFIFQYYEEEERQRGNFPDRFSGHQFPNYSSELNVNALLLGDSALYLCASSSGTLNKPQHFGDGTRLSIL.

This clone has a handful of counts. The J gene is TRBJ2-7, the V gene TRBV12-3 or TRBV12-4; TRBD2 matches at 8 bases. The CDR3 runs to 13 residues. J gave up 7 bases and V 2 bases, and 4 bases lay outside the gene matches. The CDR3: CASSLISGKEQYF. CDR3 in DNA: TGTGCCAGCAGTTTAATTAGCGGGAAGGAGCAGTACTTC.

J is TRBJ2-4 and V is TRBV4-1; D is perhaps TRBD1 (6 bases). Trimming cost V 0 bases and J 9 bases, with 15 bases left between them. Germline values: CDR1 MGHRA, CDR2 YSYEKL. The CDR3 sequence is 15 residues long. The DNA of the CDR3 is TGCGCCAGCAGCCAAGATATAGGGGGAGATGGCATTCAGTACTTC. Encoded protein: CASSQDIGGDGIQYF.

The chain links TRBV25-1 to TRBJ1-2, with 7 bases matching TRBD1. This CDR3 has 13 amino acids. CDR1 and CDR2 (germline): MGHDK, SYGVNS. The J segment lost 7 bases and the V segment lost 8 bases, leaving 10 bases of the junction unmatched. CDR3 sequence (DNA): TGTGCCAGCGCCGCTCTTTCAGGGGGTGGCTACACCTTC. As protein: CASAALSGGGYTF.

V and J are TRBV9 and TRBJ1-5; D not resolved. Between the trimmed V and J ends, which lost 5 bases and 0 bases, there was a span of 18 bases. The CDR3 sequence is 17 residues long. Per germline, CDR1 SGDLS and CDR2 YYNGEE. The CDR3 region has the DNA TGTGCCAGCAGTGCCCCGGGGTCCCGGAATAGCAATCAGCCCCAGCATTTT. This sequence encodes CASSAPGSRNSNQPQHF.

CDR3 protein: CASSPTTALSNQPQHF. CDR3 coding DNA: TGTGCCAGCTCACCCACGACAGCCCTTAGCAATCAGCCCCAGCATTTT. The chain combines TRBV18 with TRBJ1-5; D may be TRBD1 (5 bases). CDR1 KGHSH and CDR2 LQKENI come from the germline V gene. The CDR3 has 16 residues. Deletions cut 3 bases from V and 0 bases from J, with 12 bases between.

The CDR3 spells CASGLEGLGQPQHF. CDR3 coding DNA: TGTGCTAGTGGTTTAGAGGGTTTGGGTCAGCCCCAGCATTTT. This sequence joins TRBV12-5 and TRBJ1-5; D call uncertain. The CDR3 totals 14 residues. Germline CDR1 and CDR2: LGHNT and FRNRAP. V lost 3 bases to trimming and J lost 6 bases, with 12 bases between them.

The CDR3: CASSLEGRGATEAFF. The CDR3 DNA follows: TGTGCCAGCAGCTTAGAAGGCAGGGGCGCCACTGAAGCTTTCTTT. The chain couples TRBV5-6 to TRBJ1-1, with a tentative D call TRBD1 (6 bases). CDR3 length: 15 residues. Per germline, CDR1 SGHDT and CDR2 YYEEEE. V was pared by 2 bases and J by 4 bases, with 15 bases between.

The V call is TRBV18, the J call TRBJ1-1; 7 nucleotides line up with TRBD1. Trimming took 8 bases from V and 3 from J; bases not matched to a gene: 9. CDR1 KGHSH and CDR2 LQKENI come from the germline V gene. The CDR3 length is 14 residues. The CDR3 DNA reads TGTGCCAGCGATACAGGGGATGGGTACACTGAAGCTTTCTTT. Protein: CASDTGDGYTEAFF.

The chain joins TRBV19 to TRBJ2-2, with TRBD2 identical over 11 bases. J gave up 1 base and V 8 bases, and 3 bases lay outside the gene matches. The CDR3 has 15 residues. Germline lookup yields CDR1 LNHDA and CDR2 SQIVND (reference sequence). CDR3 residues: CASYTSGGNTGELFF. CDR3 nucleotides: TGTGCCAGTTATACTAGCGGGGGGAACACCGGGGAGCTGTTTTTT. The full variable domain, its missing parts supplied by reference TRBV19 and TRBJ2-2, is DGGITQSPKYLFRKEGQNVTLSCEQNLNHDAMYWYRQDPGQGLRLIYYSQIVNDFQKGDIAEGYSVSREKKESFPLTVTSAQKNPTAFYLCASYTSGGNTGELFFGEGSRLTVL.

V is TRBV2 and J is TRBJ1-6; perhaps TRBD1 as D (6 bases). CDR1 SNHLY and CDR2 FYNNEI come from the germline V gene. V was shortened by 5 bases and J by 0 bases, with 32 bases between the two germline ends. The CDR3 runs 23 residues. The CDR3 DNA reads TGTGCCAGCAGTCTACGGGGGACTATGGACAGTGCCCGGTTTTTCTCCTATAATTCACCCCTCCACTTT. It translates to CASSLRGTMDSARFFSYNSPLHF.

This chain connects TRBV7-8 to TRBJ1-3; D ambiguous. Germline CDR1 SGHVS, CDR2 FQNEAQ. V gave up 1 base and J gave up 7 bases, with 17 bases separating them. The CDR3 spans 16 residues. The CDR3 spells CASSLVGWGVGNTIYF. As DNA, the CDR3 is TGTGCCAGCAGCTTAGTGGGCTGGGGAGTAGGTAACACCATATATTTT.

This chain joins TRBV13 and TRBJ1-6; D is undetermined. Germline CDR1 PRHDT, CDR2 FYEKMQ (reference sequence). This CDR3 has 14 amino acids. The V end lost 0 bases, the J end lost 14 bases, and 14 bases lay between the germline ends. The CDR3 here is CASSLGLDGGSLHF. The CDR3 DNA sequence: TGTGCCAGCAGCTTAGGCCTTGACGGAGGGTCCCTCCACTTT.

The rearrangement joins TRBV7-9 to TRBJ1-3, with no clear D. The CDR3 is made up of 14 amino acids. V dropped 1 base and J dropped 1 base, with 5 bases sitting between them. The germline gives CDR1 SEHNR, CDR2 FQNEAQ (reference sequence). As DNA, the CDR3 is TGTGCCAGCAGCTTAGACAGTTCTGGAAACACCATATATTTT. It yields the protein CASSLDSSGNTIYF.